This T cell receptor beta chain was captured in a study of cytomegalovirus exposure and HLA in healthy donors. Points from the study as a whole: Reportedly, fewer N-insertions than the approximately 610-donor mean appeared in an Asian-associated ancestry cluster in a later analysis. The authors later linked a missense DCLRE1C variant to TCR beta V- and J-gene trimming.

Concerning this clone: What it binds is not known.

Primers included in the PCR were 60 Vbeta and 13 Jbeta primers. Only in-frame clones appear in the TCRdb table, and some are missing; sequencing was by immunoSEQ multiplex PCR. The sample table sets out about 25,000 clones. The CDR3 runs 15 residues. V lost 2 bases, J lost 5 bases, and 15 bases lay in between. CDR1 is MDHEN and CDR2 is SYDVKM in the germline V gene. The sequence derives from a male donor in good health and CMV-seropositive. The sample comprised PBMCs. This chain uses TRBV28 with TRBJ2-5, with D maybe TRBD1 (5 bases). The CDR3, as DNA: TGTGCCAGCAGTTTAGGTCCAGGGTTTCGGGAGACCCAGTACTTC. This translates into CASSLGPGFRETQYF.